A selection of T cell receptor beta chains follows, all from one sample in a study of T cells in Graves' hyperthyroidism and ophthalmopathy. TCRdb ran MiXCR on the multiplex PCR reads and lists one entry per CDR3 protein. This table has fewer than 650,000 distinct CDR3 sequences, 14% appearing once. Sequenced material: blood. The receptors come from a woman aged 40 to 50 with Graves' hyperthyroidism. CDR3s include the opening cysteine and the closing phenylalanine or tryptophan. The D gene is left open where the match is weak. Clone size, where shown, is once, few, many, or a class for clones that have expanded.

clone_size,j_call,d_call,v_call,cdr3_nt,cdr3_aa
few,TRBJ2-5,TRBD2,TRBV3-1,TGTGCCAGCAGCCATTCTCCGCCGACTAGCGGGATCGACTTC,CASSHSPPTSGIDF
.,TRBJ1-5,.,TRBV19,TGTGCCAGTAGTATAGCGAGGACCATAGATCAGCCCCAGCATTTT,CASSIARTIDQPQHF
many,TRBJ2-7,.,TRBV20-1,TGCAGTGCTAGAGTGGCTAGCGAGACCTACGAGCAGTACTTC,CSARVASETYEQYF
many,TRBJ2-7,TRBD2,TRBV20-1,TGCAGTGCTAGAGGATCACGGAGCGGGAGTCTCGACGAGCAGTACTTC,CSARGSRSGSLDEQYF
few,TRBJ1-3,.,TRBV12-3/TRBV12-4,TGTGCCAGCAGTTTAGCGAGACAGCTCAGCTCTGGAAACACCATATATTTT,CASSLARQLSSGNTIYF
many,TRBJ1-5,.,TRBV13,TGTGCCAGCAGCTTAGGGAGCTCTGGCAATCAGCCCCAGCATTTT,CASSLGSSGNQPQHF
many,TRBJ2-7,.,TRBV28,TGTGCCAGCAGTTTCTCGCAACGGGACCGGAGCTCCTACGAGCAGTACTTC,CASSFSQRDRSSYEQYF
many,TRBJ2-7,TRBD2,TRBV20-1,TGCAGTGCCCGACGGGAGGTATCCTACGAGCAGTACTTC,CSARREVSYEQYF
.,TRBJ2-2,.,TRBV7-6,TGTGCCAGCAGCTCCTTCACGGGGCAGGGCACCGGGGAGCTGTTTTTT,CASSSFTGQGTGELFF
.,TRBJ2-7,.,TRBV20-1,TGCAGTGCTAAGAACATAGAAAATTACGAGCAGTACTTC,CSAKNIENYEQYF
many,TRBJ1-1,.,TRBV5-1,TGCGCCAGCAGCACTGGCCTCGTAGAGGGTGGCACTGAAGCTTTCTTT,CASSTGLVEGGTEAFF
.,TRBJ2-7,TRBD1,TRBV20-1,TGCAGTGCTAAACCGGGCGCCGGGACAGCTTACGAGCAGTACTTC,CSAKPGAGTAYEQYF
many,TRBJ2-2,.,TRBV2,TGTGCCAGCAGTGATCAAACCGGGGAGCTGTTTTTT,CASSDQTGELFF
.,TRBJ2-5,.,TRBV6-1,TGTGCCAGCAGTGAATGGGCAGCTCAAGAGACCCAGTACTTC,CASSEWAAQETQYF
many,TRBJ1-1,.,TRBV20-1,TGCAGTGCTAGTTTCACTCTGAACACTGAAGCTTTCTTT,CSASFTLNTEAFF
many,TRBJ2-5,.,TRBV3-1,TGTGCCAGCAGCCAAGAACGTCTAATGGGAGAGACCCAGTACTTC,CASSQERLMGETQYF
many,TRBJ1-1,.,TRBV11-2,TGTGCCAGCAGCTTAGAGTTCCGGGACACTGAAGCTTTCTTT,CASSLEFRDTEAFF
few,TRBJ2-7,TRBD1,TRBV24-1,TGTGCCACCAGTGAACCGGGACAGGGAGGTGAGCAGTACTTC,CATSEPGQGGEQYF
many,TRBJ2-3,.,TRBV2,TGTGCCAGCAGTGTTGCAGGGGAGTCAACAGATACGCAGTATTTT,CASSVAGESTDTQYF
.,TRBJ1-5,.,TRBV6-1,TGTGCCAGCAGTGAATACCGGGGGTGGAATCAGCCCCAGCATTTT,CASSEYRGWNQPQHF
few,TRBJ2-7,.,TRBV3-1,TGTGCCAGCAGCCTTGGGCCTGGGGTCGAGCAGTACTTC,CASSLGPGVEQYF
.,TRBJ2-1,.,TRBV7-3,TGTGCCAGCAGTTTGGGACTGCCCTACGAGCAGTTCTTC,CASSLGLPYEQFF
few,TRBJ2-1,.,TRBV18,TGTGCCAGCTCACCGGGTAGTGTGCAGTTCTTC,CASSPGSVQFF
many,TRBJ1-1,.,TRBV5-1,TGCGCCAGCAGCGGAGGGGCATCGGCTTTCTTT,CASSGGASAFF
.,TRBJ2-5,.,TRBV19,TGTGCCAGTAGTCCAGGGATAGAGACCCAGTACTTC,CASSPGIETQYF
.,TRBJ2-7,TRBD2,TRBV5-1,TGCGCCAGCAGCCCGAGACTAGCGGGAGACGAGCAGTACTTC,CASSPRLAGDEQYF
.,TRBJ1-2,.,TRBV28,TGTGCCAGCAGTTTTAAGGCTGGCTACACCTTC,CASSFKAGYTF
few,TRBJ1-6,.,TRBV27,TGTGCCAGCAGTTTTCGGTCCTATAATTCACCCCTCCACTTT,CASSFRSYNSPLHF
many,TRBJ2-1,.,TRBV18,TGTGCCAGCTCACCAGGGGGGTACAATGAGCAGTTCTTC,CASSPGGYNEQFF
.,TRBJ2-1,TRBD2,TRBV18,TGTGCCAGCTCACCATTGACTAGCGGGAGAGCAAATGAGCAGTTCTTC,CASSPLTSGRANEQFF
.,TRBJ2-5,.,TRBV7-3,TGTGCCAGCAGCTTAGCGCTAGGCGGGACTGGGACCCAGTACTTC,CASSLALGGTGTQYF
many,TRBJ2-7,.,TRBV7-9,TGTGCCAGCAGCCATCCTCAGGGTCGCGAGCAGTACTTC,CASSHPQGREQYF
.,TRBJ1-2,TRBD1,TRBV9,TGTGCCAGCAGCCCAAGGACAGGGGGCGCCTATGGCTACACCTTC,CASSPRTGGAYGYTF
.,TRBJ2-5,TRBD1,TRBV5-1,TGCGCCAGCAGCTTGGGACAGGGGCGAGAGACCCGGTACTTC,CASSLGQGRETRYF
.,TRBJ2-7,TRBD2,TRBV20-1,TGCAGTGCTGAGCTAGCGGGGATTACCTACGAGCAGTACTTC,CSAELAGITYEQYF
.,TRBJ2-1,.,TRBV19,TGTGCCAGTAGTACCACCCTCCAGGACACCGAGCAGTTCTTC,CASSTTLQDTEQFF
many,TRBJ2-7,.,TRBV7-8,TGTGCCAGCAGCTTACAAGGGCTTAAAAGCTACGAGCAGTACTTC,CASSLQGLKSYEQYF
few,TRBJ2-7,TRBD2,TRBV7-9,TGTGCCAGCAGCTTAGTACTAGCGGGAGTAGGCCGCTACGAGCAGTACTTC,CASSLVLAGVGRYEQYF
.,TRBJ2-1,.,TRBV5-1,TGCGCCAGCAGCTTGGGTCCGGGACTCCAAAACAATGAGCAGTTCTTC,CASSLGPGLQNNEQFF
.,TRBJ1-1,TRBD1,TRBV11-2,TGTGCCAGCAGCAAGGGACAGGGCAAAGGCACTGAAGCTTTCTTT,CASSKGQGKGTEAFF
many,TRBJ2-1,.,TRBV10-3,TGTGCCATCAGTGTTTCTTTTACCGGGGGCGATGAGCAGTTCTTC,CAISVSFTGGDEQFF
.,TRBJ1-4,.,TRBV28,TGTGCCAGCAGTTTGGACGGCTCAACTAATGAAAAACTGTTTTTT,CASSLDGSTNEKLFF
many,TRBJ2-1,.,TRBV20-1,TGCAGTGCTAGAAGTGCTAGCATCATTTTCGATGAGCAGTTCTTC,CSARSASIIFDEQFF
few,TRBJ2-1,TRBD2,TRBV14,TGTGCCAGCAGCCCGGCAGCGGGACTTTACAATGAGCAGTTCTTC,CASSPAAGLYNEQFF
many,TRBJ2-3,TRBD1,TRBV5-1,TGCGCCAGCGGCGGACAGGGGAGCACAGATACGCAGTATTTT,CASGGQGSTDTQYF
many,TRBJ2-1,TRBD2,TRBV5-1,TGCGCCAGCAGGCGTACTAGCGAATACTACAATGAGCAGTTCTTC,CASRRTSEYYNEQFF